One and the same sample provided the 20 T cell receptor beta chains below, sequenced in a study of molecular identifiers for immune sequencing clone quantification. Using its own MiXCR run on the PCR reads, TCRdb lists one record per CDR3 protein. The sample has over 70,000 distinct CDR3 sequences, around a quarter seen once; the top ten hold roughly 0.76%. Sequenced sample: naive CD8+ T cells from blood, with Jurkat cell RNA spiked in. This sample's subset: FACS-sorted CD8+CD4-CCR7+CD45RA+ naive T cells. The source is a human donor in good health. Some libraries in this study had Jurkat cell RNA spiked in.

The chain employs TRBV6-2 or TRBV6-3 and TRBJ2-1, with 12 bases fitting TRBD2. V lost 0 bases and J lost 7; bases outside the gene matches: 7. Per the germline V gene, CDR1 is MNHEY and CDR2 is SVGEGT. The CDR3 sequence is 17 residues long. The CDR3 DNA follows: TGTGCCAGCAGTTACTCCCTAGCGGGAGGGCCCATGAATGAGCAGTTCTTC. It specifies CASSYSLAGGPMNEQFF.

This clonotype has ten or more counts. The chain is built from TRBV2 and TRBJ1-5, with D unclear. The CDR3 spans 16 residues. Germline values: CDR1 SNHLY, CDR2 FYNNEI. V was shortened by 2 bases and J by 4 bases, with 15 bases between the two germline ends. DNA for the CDR3: TGTGCCAGCAGTGAAAATGACGATCTGGGAAATCAGCCCCAGCATTTT. It encodes CASSENDDLGNQPQHF.

This clonotype showed up just a few times. V usage is TRBV15 and J usage is TRBJ2-1; a possible D gene is TRBD1 (5 bases). V was pared by 0 bases and J by 9 bases, with 6 bases between. Germline-derived CDR1 and CDR2 are LNHNV and YYDKDF (reference sequence). The length of the CDR3 is 12 residues. CDR3 nucleotides: TGTGCCACCAGCAGAGACAGGGCTGAGCAGTTCTTC. Its translation is CATSRDRAEQFF.

In this sample, this clonotype turned up many times. V gene TRBV7-9 combines with J gene TRBJ1-3; tentatively, D is TRBD1 (5 bases). This CDR3 contains 21 residues. CDR1 is SEHNR and CDR2 is FQNEAQ in the germline V gene (reference sequence). Trimming took off 5 bases at V and 0 bases at J, with 29 bases between the two ends. CDR3 in DNA: TGTGCCAGCAGCCGAAGTTCCGGACACGGCCCGGTTCCTTCCTCTGGAAACACCATATATTTT. Translated: CASSRSSGHGPVPSSGNTIYF. Looking up the rest from reference TRBV7-9 and TRBJ1-3 gives the full variable domain: DTGVSQNPRHKITKRGQNVTFRCDPISEHNRLYWYRQTLGQGPEFLTYFQNEAQLEKSRLLSDRFSAERPKGSFSTLEIQRTEQGDSAMYLCASSRSSGHGPVPSSGNTIYFGEGSWLTVV.

About this clonotype itself: One end of the junction is discordant with germline, which a read error may explain. The V call is TRBV29-1, the J call TRBJ2-7; a weak D match, TRBD2 (5 bases). Germline assignment: CDR1 SQVTM and CDR2 ANQGSEA. This CDR3 contains 14 residues. CDR3 bases: TGCAGCGTTGTGGTTCGAGGGAACTCCTACAAGCAGTACTTC. Residues: CSVVVRGNSYKQYF.

In regard to this clonotype: Likely a read error: the CDR3 ends without its conserved phenylalanine or tryptophan. The V call is TRBV29-1, the J call TRBJ2-7; TRBD2 is a possible D gene (5 bases). CDR1 and CDR2 from the germline V gene are SQVTM and ANQGSEA. Trimming left V 7 bases short and J 10 bases short, with 14 bases between. CDR3 size: 10 residues. CDR3 bases: TGCAGCGCCAGCCCCGGGGAACAGTACCTC. It encodes CSASPGEQYL.

A word on this clonotype: A single base separates this from a much larger clone, so it may be a read error. CDR3 amino acids: CASGYDSQETQYF. The CDR3 DNA reads TGTGCCAGCGGTTACGACTCCCAAGAGACCCAGTACTTC. V is TRBV6-6 and J is TRBJ2-5; D uncertain. Germline V CDR1 and CDR2: MNHNY, SVGAGI (reference sequence). CDR3 length: 13 residues.

This clonotype was seen only a few times. The chain couples TRBV7-9 to TRBJ2-7; tentatively, D is TRBD2 (6 bases). The CDR3 has 12 amino acids. In germline, CDR1 is SEHNR, CDR2 FQNEAQ (reference sequence). V lost 5 bases to trimming and J lost 6 bases, with 11 bases between them. The DNA for the CDR3 is TGTGCCAGCAGCCAGCGGACTATCGAGCAGTACTTC. As protein: CASSQRTIEQYF.

This clonotype was seen a single time. Given a much more abundant clone one base away, this may be a read error. The CDR3 DNA is TGCGCCAGCAGCCCGGGACAGGGGACCTACGAGCGGTACTTC. Amino acids: CASSPGQGTYERYF. The V and J genes are TRBV4-3 and TRBJ2-7; 10 bases match TRBD1. Per germline, CDR1 LGHNA and CDR2 YSLEER. The CDR3 covers 14 residues.

This clonotype came up a few times. The chain carries TRBV12-3 or TRBV12-4 and TRBJ2-3; 9 nucleotides match TRBD1. J gave up 2 bases and V 7 bases, and 19 bases lay outside the gene matches. This CDR3 is built from 19 residues. The CDR3 is CASTDTGGGGSYNTDTQYF. In DNA, the CDR3 is TGTGCCAGCACCGATACAGGGGGCGGGGGTTCTTATAACACAGATACGCAGTATTTT.

Concerning this clonotype itself: This may arise from a read error, as a much more abundant clone is one base away. This chain links TRBV27 with TRBJ1-5; D gene unclear. V dropped 2 bases and J dropped 7 bases, with 6 bases sitting between them. The CDR3 is 12 residues long. Germline lookup yields CDR1 MNHEY and CDR2 SMNVEV (reference sequence). The CDR3 nucleotides read TGTGCCAGCAGTTTAACTGGGCAGCCCCAGCATTTT. It translates to CASSLTGQPQHF.

This clonotype was recorded a few times. The V and J genes are TRBV3-1 and TRBJ2-4; no reliable D call. The germline V gene has CDR1 LGHDT and CDR2 YNNKEL (reference sequence). This CDR3 spans 12 amino acids. The germline V and J ends were trimmed by 0 bases and 8 bases, with 5 bases remaining between them. This CDR3 reads CASSQDSDIQYF. CDR3 DNA sequence: TGTGCCAGCAGCCAAGATTCGGACATTCAGTACTTC.

V and J are TRBV6-2 or TRBV6-3 and TRBJ1-5; D gene uncertain. V was trimmed by 7 bases and J by 0 bases, leaving 10 bases between them. The CDR3 spans 14 residues. Germline V gene sequence: CDR1 MNHEY, CDR2 SVGEGT. In DNA, the CDR3 is TGTGCCAGCAATTTGGGATATAGCAATCAGCCCCAGCATTTT. It codes for CASNLGYSNQPQHF.

This clonotype was counted ten times or more. This sequence joins TRBV5-6 and TRBJ2-1; D uncertain. Trimming took 0 bases from V and 7 from J, leaving 11 bases between them. The CDR3 is made up of 14 amino acids. The germline gives CDR1 SGHDT, CDR2 YYEEEE. In DNA, the CDR3 is TGTGCCAGCAGCTTGGTTCGAGATCTGAATGAGCAGTTCTTC. As protein: CASSLVRDLNEQFF.

The gene calls are TRBV9 and TRBJ2-1; 10 nucleotides agree with TRBD2. V was pared by 0 bases and J by 7 bases, with 7 bases of the junction left unmatched. Germline V gene data show CDR1 as SGDLS and CDR2 as YYNGEE. There are 16 residues in the CDR3. The CDR3 sequence is CASSVDKRGGLNEQFF. The CDR3, as DNA: TGTGCCAGCAGCGTAGATAAGCGGGGGGGCCTGAATGAGCAGTTCTTC.

This clonotype was seen more than once but under ten times. The gene calls are TRBV27 and TRBJ1-1; D is possibly TRBD1 (5 bases). Per the germline V gene, CDR1 is MNHEY and CDR2 is SMNVEV (reference sequence). Trimming removed 2 bases at V and 4 bases at J, with 11 bases between. The CDR3 sequence is 14 residues long. CDR3 coding DNA: TGTGCCAGCAGTTTAGGGGGGGTAGGCACTGAAGCTTTCTTT. Protein: CASSLGGVGTEAFF.

This clonotype was counted at least ten times. V gene TRBV9 combines with J gene TRBJ1-1, with D possibly being TRBD1 (6 bases). CDR1 is SGDLS, CDR2 YYNGEE, per germline. The CDR3 sequence is 13 residues long. Trimming removed 0 bases from V and 6 bases from J, with 9 bases in between. The CDR3 loop reads CASSVGGAAEAFF. The CDR3 DNA follows: TGTGCCAGCAGCGTAGGGGGGGCCGCTGAAGCTTTCTTT.

V gene TRBV7-9 combines with J gene TRBJ2-7, with D perhaps TRBD1 or TRBD2 (5 bases each). The CDR3 contains 16 residues. Deletions cut 5 bases from V and 1 base from J, with 18 bases between. The V gene's germline CDR1 is SEHNR and CDR2 FQNEAQ (reference sequence). The CDR3 coding sequence is TGTGCCAGCAGCCCCTTCGAGGGGTTGGTTTCCTACGAGCAGTACTTC. Amino acids: CASSPFEGLVSYEQYF.

This clonotype was detected only a few times. J is TRBJ2-7 and V is TRBV27; D call uncertain. Germline V gene data show CDR1 as MNHEY and CDR2 as SMNVEV (reference sequence). V was shortened by 4 bases and J by 4 bases, with 11 bases between the two germline ends. The CDR3 loop spans 13 amino acids. The CDR3 sequence: CASSWNSFYEQYF. CDR3 bases: TGTGCCAGCAGTTGGAACAGTTTTTACGAGCAGTACTTC.

The chain carries TRBV7-2 and TRBJ2-1; D call uncertain. V lost 2 bases and J 7 bases, leaving 12 bases between the germline ends. The CDR3 runs to 14 residues. The germline gives CDR1 SGHTA, CDR2 FQGNSA. DNA of the CDR3: TGTGCCAGCAGCTTATCGGGCGTGGGAAATGAGCAGTTCTTC. Amino acids: CASSLSGVGNEQFF.